This T cell receptor beta chain was obtained from a study of T cell responses to AZD1222 COVID-19 vaccine. About the research overall: Pooling covered second doses at about 4 or about 12 weeks.

Trimming cost V 4 bases and J 2 bases, with 14 bases left between them. This CDR3 region has 16 residues. The germline V gene has CDR1 SEHNR and CDR2 FQNEAQ (reference sequence). Regarding the study as a whole: The donor group comprised mostly white British people and more females; the analysis possibly underestimated clonal diversity.

A word on this clone: Its matching antigen is unknown.

Some clones are missing from TCRdb's copy, which holds only in-frame ones; the method was immunoSEQ multiplex PCR. Of about 120,000 clones detected, 87% appear once; the ten largest clones hold 7.5%. The chain joins TRBV7-9 to TRBJ2-2, with D unclear. The clonotype was recovered from an adult in good health. Sequencing was performed on peripheral blood, taken on day 0 of AZD1222 vaccination. CDR3 DNA: TGTGCCAGCAGCTCCCAGAGGATGGTTAACACCGGGGAGCTGTTTTTT. Protein: CASSSQRMVNTGELFF. The whole variable domain, remainder taken from reference TRBV7-9 and TRBJ2-2, is DTGVSQNPRHKITKRGQNVTFRCDPISEHNRLYWYRQTLGQGPEFLTYFQNEAQLEKSRLLSDRFSAERPKGSFSTLEIQRTEQGDSAMYLCASSSQRMVNTGELFFGEGSRLTVL.